The clone carrying this T cell receptor (beta chain) has ten or more counts. Its antigen is not identified. Germline V gene data show CDR1 as MNHEY and CDR2 as SMNVEV (reference sequence). This CDR3 comprises 15 residues. Trimming shortened V by 6 bases and J by 0 bases, and 15 bases separated the two germline ends. Researchers made TCR beta libraries by using iRepertoire HTBI primers and running Arm-PCR on CDR3 regions. Via MiXCR, TCRdb re-called the multiplex PCR reads, giving one row per CDR3 protein. The profile covers approximately 470,000 distinct CDR3 sequences, with 15% to 20% appearing a single time and 9.5% to 15% taken by the ten largest. This entry is derived from a study of regulatory T cells in long-lasting Graves disease. About the study: Patients newly diagnosed with Graves' had been on antithyroid drugs for under 3 months.

General study results and limits: It was in persistent disease that TRBV28, TRBJ1-2 and TRBJ2-5 were favored. TCR diversity was lower in persistent than newly diagnosed Graves' disease.

The sample's time point: newly diagnosed GD, antithyroid drugs for less than 3 months. Researchers made the TCR library from RNA that was extracted from PBMCs. These data were likewise used in another study, on T cells in Graves' hyperthyroidism and ophthalmopathy. This second report adds: HTBI primers were the set used in a first-round RT-PCR of the TCR CDR3.

The material sequenced was peripheral blood mononuclear cells (PBMCs), taken at new diagnosis, from a patient treated with antithyroid drugs. The chain carries TRBV27 and TRBJ2-7, with a weak D call TRBD2 (6 bases). The clonotype originates from a man aged 35 to 55 with Graves disease. In DNA form, the CDR3 reads TGTGCCAGCAGCTTAACTAGCAGATACTCCTACGAGCAGTACTTC. Its protein is CASSLTSRYSYEQYF.